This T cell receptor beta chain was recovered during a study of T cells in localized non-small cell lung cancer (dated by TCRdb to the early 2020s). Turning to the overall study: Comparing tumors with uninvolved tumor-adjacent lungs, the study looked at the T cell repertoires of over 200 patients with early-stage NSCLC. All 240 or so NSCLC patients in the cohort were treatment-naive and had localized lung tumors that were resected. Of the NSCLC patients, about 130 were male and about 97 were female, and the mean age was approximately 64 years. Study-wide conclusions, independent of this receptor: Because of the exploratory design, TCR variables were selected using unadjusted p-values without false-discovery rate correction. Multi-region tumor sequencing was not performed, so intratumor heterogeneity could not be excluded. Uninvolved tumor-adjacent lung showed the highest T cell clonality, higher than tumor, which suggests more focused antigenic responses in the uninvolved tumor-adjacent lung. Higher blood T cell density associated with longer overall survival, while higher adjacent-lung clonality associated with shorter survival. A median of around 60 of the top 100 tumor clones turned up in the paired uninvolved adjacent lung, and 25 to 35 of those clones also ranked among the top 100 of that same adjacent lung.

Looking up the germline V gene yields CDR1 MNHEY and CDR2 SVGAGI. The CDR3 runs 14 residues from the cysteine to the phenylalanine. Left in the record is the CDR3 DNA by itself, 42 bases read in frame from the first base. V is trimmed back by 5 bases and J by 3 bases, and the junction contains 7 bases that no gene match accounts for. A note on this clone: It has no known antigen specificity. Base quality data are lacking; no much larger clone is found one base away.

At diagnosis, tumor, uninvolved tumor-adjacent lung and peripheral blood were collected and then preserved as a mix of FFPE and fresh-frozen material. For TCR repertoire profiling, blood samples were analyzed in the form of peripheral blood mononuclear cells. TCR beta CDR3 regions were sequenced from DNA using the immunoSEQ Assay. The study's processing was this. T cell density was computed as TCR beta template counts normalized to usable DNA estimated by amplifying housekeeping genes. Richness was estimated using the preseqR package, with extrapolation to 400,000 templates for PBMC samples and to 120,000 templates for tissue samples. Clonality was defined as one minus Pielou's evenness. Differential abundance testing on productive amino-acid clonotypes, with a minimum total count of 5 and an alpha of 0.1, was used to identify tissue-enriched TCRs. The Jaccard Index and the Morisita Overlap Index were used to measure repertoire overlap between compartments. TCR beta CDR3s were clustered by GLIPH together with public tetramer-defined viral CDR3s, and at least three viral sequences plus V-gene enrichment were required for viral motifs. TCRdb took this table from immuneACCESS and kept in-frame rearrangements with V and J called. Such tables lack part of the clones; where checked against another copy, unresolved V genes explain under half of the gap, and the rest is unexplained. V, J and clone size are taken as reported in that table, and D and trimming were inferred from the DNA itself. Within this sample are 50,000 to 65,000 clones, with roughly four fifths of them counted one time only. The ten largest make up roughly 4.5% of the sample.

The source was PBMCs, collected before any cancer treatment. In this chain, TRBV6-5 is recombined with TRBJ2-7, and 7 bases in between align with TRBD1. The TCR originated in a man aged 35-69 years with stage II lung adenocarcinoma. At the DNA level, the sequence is TGTGCCAGCAGTGGCCGGGACAGAAGCTACGAGCAGTACTTC. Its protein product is CASSGRDRSYEQYF.